This section outlines one T cell receptor beta chain sequence together with its context. The sample comes from a study of shared clonotypes between healthy human individuals. This CDR3 contains 12 residues. Germline CDR1 is PRHDT and CDR2 is FYEKMQ (reference sequence). Trimming shortened V by 4 bases and J by 2 bases, and 6 bases separated the two germline ends. Selected positively for CCR7 and CD45RO-negative, naive CD8 cells excluded terminally differentiated effector memory CD45RA+ cells. TCRdb's table, derived via immunoSEQ multiplex PCR, lists solely in-frame clones and lacks some. The sample carries 760,000 or so clones, 90% to 98% recorded once.

This chain links TRBV13 with TRBJ2-7; unclear D gene. This TCR was sampled from a man aged 25-45 years in good health. Sequenced sample: naive CD8+ T cells sorted from blood. CDR3 sequence: CASSSGTYEQYF. The CDR3 coding sequence is TGTGCCAGCAGCTCCGGTACCTACGAGCAGTACTTC.